This T cell receptor beta chain derives from a study of control samples from healthy donors and cancer patients. The germline V and J ends were trimmed by 0 bases and 11 bases, with 7 bases remaining between them. Germline lookup yields CDR1 MNHNS and CDR2 SASEGT. CDR3 size: 11 residues. Measured with immunoSEQ multiplex PCR; TCRdb has only the in-frame clones, and not every one. Reported are about 190,000 clones; the ten largest clones contain approximately 2.2%. The sequence came from a woman aged 25 to 39 in good health. Sample: blood. The J gene is TRBJ1-1, the V gene TRBV6-1; D is unresolved. The CDR3 nucleotides read TGTGCCAGCAGTGAAGCAGGTAGCGCTTTCTTT. Translated: CASSEAGSAFF.